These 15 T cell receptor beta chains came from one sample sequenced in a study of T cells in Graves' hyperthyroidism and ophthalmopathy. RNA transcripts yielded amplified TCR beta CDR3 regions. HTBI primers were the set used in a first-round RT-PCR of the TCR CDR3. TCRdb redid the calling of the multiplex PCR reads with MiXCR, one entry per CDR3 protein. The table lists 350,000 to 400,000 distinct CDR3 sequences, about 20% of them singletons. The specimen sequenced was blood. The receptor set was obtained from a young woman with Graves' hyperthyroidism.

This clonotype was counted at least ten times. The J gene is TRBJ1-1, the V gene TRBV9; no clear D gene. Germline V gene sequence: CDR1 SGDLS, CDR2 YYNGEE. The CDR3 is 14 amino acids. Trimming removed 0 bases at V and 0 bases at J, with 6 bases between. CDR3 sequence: CASSVAPVNTEAFF. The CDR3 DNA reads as TGTGCCAGCAGCGTAGCTCCGGTGAACACTGAAGCTTTCTTT.

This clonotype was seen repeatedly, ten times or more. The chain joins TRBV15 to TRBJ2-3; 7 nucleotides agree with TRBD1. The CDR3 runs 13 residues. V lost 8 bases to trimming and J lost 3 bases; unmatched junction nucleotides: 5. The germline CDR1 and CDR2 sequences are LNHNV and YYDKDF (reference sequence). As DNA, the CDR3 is TGTGCCACCGGAGACAGGGTTACAGATACGCAGTATTTT. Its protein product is CATGDRVTDTQYF.

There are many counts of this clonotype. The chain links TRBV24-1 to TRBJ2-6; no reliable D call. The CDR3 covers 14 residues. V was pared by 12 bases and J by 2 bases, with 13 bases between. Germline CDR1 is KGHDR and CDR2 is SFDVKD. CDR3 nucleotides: TGTGCCGCTTTTCGGTGCCCTGGGGCCAACGTCCTGACTTTC. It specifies CAAFRCPGANVLTF.

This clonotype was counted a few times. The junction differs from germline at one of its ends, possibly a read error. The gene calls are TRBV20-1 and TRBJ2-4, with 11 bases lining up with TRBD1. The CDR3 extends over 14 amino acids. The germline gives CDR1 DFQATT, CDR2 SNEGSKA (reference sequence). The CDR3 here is CSARGTGGRDIKYF. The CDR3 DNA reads TGCAGTGCTAGGGGGACAGGGGGTAGGGACATTAAGTACTTC.

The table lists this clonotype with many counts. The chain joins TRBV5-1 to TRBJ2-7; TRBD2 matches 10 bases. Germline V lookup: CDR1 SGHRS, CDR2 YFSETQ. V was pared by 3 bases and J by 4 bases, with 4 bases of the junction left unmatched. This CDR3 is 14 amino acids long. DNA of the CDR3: TGCGCCAGCAGCTGGGCTAGCGGGGGTTACGAGCAGTACTTC. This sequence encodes CASSWASGGYEQYF.

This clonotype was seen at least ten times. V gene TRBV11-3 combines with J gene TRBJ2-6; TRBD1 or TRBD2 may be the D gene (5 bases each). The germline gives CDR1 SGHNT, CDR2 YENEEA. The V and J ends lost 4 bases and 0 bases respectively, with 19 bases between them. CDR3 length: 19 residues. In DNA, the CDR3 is TGTGCCAGCAGCTCCTATAGGGACCTTCTGCCCTCTGGGGCCAACGTCCTGACTTTC. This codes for CASSSYRDLLPSGANVLTF.

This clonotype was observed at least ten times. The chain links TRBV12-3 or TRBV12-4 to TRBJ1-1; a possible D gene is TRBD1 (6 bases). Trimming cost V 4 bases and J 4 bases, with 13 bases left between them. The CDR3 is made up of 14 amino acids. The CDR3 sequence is CASSSQGRGTEAFF. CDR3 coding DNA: TGTGCCAGCAGTTCCCAGGGGAGGGGCACTGAAGCTTTCTTT.

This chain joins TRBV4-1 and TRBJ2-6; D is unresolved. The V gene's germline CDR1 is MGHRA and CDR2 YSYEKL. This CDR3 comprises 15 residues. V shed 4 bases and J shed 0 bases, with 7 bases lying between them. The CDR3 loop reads CASSLQVSGANVLTF. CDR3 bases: TGCGCCAGCAGCCTGCAGGTCTCTGGGGCCAACGTCCTGACTTTC.

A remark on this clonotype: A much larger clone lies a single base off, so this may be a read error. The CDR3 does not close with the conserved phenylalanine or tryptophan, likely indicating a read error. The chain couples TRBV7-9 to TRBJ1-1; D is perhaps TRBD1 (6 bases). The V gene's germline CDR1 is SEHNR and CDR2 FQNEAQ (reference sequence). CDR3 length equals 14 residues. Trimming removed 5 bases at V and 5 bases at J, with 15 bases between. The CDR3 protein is CASSQLRRGTEAFL. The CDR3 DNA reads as TGTGCCAGCAGCCAACTCAGGAGGGGGACTGAAGCTTTCTTG.

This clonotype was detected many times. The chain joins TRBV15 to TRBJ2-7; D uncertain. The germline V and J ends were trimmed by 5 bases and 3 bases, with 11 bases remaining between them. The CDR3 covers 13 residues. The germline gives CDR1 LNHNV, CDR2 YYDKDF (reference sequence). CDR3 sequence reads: CATSRLGSYEQYF. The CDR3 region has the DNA TGTGCCACCAGCCGCCTCGGAAGCTACGAGCAGTACTTC.

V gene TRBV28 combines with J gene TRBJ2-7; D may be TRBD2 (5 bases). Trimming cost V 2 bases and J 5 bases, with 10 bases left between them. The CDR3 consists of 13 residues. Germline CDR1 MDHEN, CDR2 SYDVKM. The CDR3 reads CASSLRWGDEQYF. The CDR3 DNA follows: TGTGCCAGCAGTTTACGGTGGGGAGACGAGCAGTACTTC.

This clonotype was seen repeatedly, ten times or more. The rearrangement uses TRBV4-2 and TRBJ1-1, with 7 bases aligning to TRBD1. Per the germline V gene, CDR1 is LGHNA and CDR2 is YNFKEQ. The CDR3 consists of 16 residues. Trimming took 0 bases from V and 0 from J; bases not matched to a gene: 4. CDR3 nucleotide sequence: TGTGCCAGCAGCCAAGAGAAGGGGGCGGTGAACACTGAAGCTTTCTTT. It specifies CASSQEKGAVNTEAFF.

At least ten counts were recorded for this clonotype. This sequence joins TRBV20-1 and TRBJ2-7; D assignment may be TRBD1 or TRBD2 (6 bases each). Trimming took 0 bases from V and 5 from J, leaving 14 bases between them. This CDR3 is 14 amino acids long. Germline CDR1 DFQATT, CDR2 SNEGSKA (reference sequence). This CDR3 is CSARDGRGDHEQYF. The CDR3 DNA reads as TGCAGTGCTAGAGATGGTAGGGGGGACCACGAGCAGTACTTC.

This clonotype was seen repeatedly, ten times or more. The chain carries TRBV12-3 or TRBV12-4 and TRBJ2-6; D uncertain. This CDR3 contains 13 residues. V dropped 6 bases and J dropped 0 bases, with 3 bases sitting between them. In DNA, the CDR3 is TGTGCCAGCAGCCTCTCTGGGGCCAACGTCCTGACTTTC. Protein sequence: CASSLSGANVLTF.

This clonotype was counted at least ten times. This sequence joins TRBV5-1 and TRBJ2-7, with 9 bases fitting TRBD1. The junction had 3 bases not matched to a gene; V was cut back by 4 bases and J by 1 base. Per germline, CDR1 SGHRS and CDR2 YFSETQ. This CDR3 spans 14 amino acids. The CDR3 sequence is CASSRTGASYEQYF. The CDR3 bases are TGCGCCAGCAGCCGGACAGGGGCGTCCTACGAGCAGTACTTC.